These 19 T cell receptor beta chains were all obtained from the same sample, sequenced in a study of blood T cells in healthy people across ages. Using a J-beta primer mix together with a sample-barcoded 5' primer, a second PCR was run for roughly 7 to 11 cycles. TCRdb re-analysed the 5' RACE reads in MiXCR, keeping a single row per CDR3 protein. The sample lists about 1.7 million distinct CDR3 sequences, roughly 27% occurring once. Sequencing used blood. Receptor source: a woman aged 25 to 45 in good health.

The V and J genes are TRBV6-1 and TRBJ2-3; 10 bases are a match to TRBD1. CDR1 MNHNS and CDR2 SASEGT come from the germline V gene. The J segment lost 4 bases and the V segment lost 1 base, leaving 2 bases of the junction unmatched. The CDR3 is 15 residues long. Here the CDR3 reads CASSEGDRGADTQYF. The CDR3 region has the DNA TGTGCCAGCAGTGAAGGGGACAGGGGAGCAGATACGCAGTATTTT.

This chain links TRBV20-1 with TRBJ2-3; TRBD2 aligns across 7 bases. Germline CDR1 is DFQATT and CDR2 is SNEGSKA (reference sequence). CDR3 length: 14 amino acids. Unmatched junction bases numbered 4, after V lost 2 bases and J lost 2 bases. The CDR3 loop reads CSARKAGPTDTQYF. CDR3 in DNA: TGCAGTGCTAGAAAAGCGGGGCCCACAGATACGCAGTATTTT.

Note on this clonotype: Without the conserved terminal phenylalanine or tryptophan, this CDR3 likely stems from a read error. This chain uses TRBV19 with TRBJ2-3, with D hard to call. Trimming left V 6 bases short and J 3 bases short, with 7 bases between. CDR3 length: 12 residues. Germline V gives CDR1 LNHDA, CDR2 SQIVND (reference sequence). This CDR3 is CASRSTTDTQYC. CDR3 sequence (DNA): TGTGCCAGTAGGTCGACGACAGATACGCAGTATTGT.

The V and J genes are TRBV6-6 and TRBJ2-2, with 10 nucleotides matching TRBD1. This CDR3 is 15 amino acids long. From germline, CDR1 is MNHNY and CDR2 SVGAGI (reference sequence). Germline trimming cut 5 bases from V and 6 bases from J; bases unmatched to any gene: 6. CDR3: CASSDGTGVAGELFF. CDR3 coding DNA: TGTGCCAGCAGTGACGGGACAGGGGTAGCCGGGGAGCTGTTTTTT.

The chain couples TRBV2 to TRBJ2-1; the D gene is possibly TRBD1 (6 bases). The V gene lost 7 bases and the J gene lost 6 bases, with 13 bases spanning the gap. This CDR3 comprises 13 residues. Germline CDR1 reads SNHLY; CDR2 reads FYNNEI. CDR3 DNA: TGTGCCAGCATTCCGCAGGGGTGCAATGAGCAGTTCTTC. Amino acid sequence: CASIPQGCNEQFF.

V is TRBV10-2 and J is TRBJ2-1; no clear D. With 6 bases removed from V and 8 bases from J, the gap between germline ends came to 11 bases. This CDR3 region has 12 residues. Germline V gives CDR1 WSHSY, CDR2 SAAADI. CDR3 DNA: TGCGCCAGCAGCGGGCCAAGCGATGAGCAGTTCTTC. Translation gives CASSGPSDEQFF.

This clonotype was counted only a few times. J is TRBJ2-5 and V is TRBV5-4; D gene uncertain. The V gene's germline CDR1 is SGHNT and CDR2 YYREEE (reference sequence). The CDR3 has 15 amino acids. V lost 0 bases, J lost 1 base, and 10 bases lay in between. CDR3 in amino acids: CASSLVSNSQETQYF. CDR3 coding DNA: TGTGCCAGCAGCTTGGTCAGCAATAGCCAAGAGACCCAGTACTTC.

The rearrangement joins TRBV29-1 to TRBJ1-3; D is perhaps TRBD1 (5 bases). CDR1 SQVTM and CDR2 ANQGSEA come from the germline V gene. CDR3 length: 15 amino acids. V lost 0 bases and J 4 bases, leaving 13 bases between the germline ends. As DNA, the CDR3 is TGCAGCGTTGAAGATTTAGAGGGGCCCGGAAACACCATATATTTT. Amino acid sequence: CSVEDLEGPGNTIYF.

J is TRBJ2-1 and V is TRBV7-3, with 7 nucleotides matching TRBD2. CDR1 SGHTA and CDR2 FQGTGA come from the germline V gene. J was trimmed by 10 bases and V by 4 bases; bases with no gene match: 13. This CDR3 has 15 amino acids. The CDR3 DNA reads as TGTGCCAGCAGCTACCGACTAGCTGGGGACGGAGAGCAGTTCTTC. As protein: CASSYRLAGDGEQFF.

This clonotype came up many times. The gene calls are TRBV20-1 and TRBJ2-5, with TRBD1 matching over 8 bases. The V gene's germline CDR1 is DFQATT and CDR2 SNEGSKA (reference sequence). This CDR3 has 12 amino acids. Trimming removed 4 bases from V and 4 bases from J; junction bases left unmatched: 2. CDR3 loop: CSATTGAETQYF. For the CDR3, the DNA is TGCAGTGCTACGACAGGGGCAGAGACCCAGTACTTC.

CDR3 bases: TGCGCCAGCAAACGTAATCTACAGGGGCCGGGAACCACAGATACGCAGTATTTT. Encoded protein: CASKRNLQGPGTTDTQYF. The V and J genes are TRBV5-1 and TRBJ2-3, with 7 bases fitting TRBD1. CDR1 is SGHRS, CDR2 YFSETQ, per germline. The CDR3 is 18 amino acids. V lost 6 bases to trimming and J lost 2 bases; unmatched junction nucleotides: 18.

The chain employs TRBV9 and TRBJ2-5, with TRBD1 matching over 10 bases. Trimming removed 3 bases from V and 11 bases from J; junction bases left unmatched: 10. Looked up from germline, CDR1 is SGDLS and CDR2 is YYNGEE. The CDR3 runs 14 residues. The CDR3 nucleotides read TGTGCCAGCAGCGCCCGACAGGGGGCGGGAGAGCAGTACTTC. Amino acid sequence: CASSARQGAGEQYF.

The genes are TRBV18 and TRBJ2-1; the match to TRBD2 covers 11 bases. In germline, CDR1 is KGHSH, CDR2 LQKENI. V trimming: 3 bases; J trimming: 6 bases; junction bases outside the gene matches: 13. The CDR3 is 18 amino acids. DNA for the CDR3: TGTGCCAGCTCACCGTGGCAGGGGTTCACTAGCGGGAGCAATGAGCAGTTCTTC. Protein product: CASSPWQGFTSGSNEQFF.

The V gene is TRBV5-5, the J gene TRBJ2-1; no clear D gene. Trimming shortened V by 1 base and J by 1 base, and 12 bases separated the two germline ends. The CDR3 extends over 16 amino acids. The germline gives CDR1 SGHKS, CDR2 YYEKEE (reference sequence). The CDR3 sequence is CASSLQVLASYNEQFF. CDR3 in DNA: TGTGCCAGCAGCTTGCAGGTCCTCGCATCCTACAATGAGCAGTTCTTC.

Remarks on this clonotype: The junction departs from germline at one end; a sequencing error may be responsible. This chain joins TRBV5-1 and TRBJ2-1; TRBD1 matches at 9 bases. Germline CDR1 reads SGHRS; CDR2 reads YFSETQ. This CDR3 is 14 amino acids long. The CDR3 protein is CAGSFGTGFNEQFF. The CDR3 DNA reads TGTGCCGGCAGCTTTGGGACAGGGTTTAATGAGCAGTTCTTC.

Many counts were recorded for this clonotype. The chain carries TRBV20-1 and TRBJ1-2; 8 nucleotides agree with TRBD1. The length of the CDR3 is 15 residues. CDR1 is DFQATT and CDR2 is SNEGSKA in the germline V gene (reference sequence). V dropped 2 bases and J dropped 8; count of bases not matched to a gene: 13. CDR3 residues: CSARIQGAVRQGYTF. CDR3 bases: TGCAGTGCTAGAATTCAGGGGGCGGTCCGGCAGGGCTACACCTTC.

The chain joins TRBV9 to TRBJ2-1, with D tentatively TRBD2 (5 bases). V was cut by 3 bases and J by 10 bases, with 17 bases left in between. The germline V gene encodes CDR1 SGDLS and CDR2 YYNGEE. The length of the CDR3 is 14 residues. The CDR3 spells CASSAAPPGGEQFF. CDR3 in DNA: TGTGCCAGCAGCGCGGCCCCCCCGGGCGGGGAGCAGTTCTTC.

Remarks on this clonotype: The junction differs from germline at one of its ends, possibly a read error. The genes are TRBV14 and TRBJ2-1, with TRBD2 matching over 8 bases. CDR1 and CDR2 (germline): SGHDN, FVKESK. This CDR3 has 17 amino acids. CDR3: CSSSRAGAGGSYNEQFF. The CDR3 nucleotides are TGTTCCAGCAGCCGGGCCGGGGCGGGGGGCTCCTACAATGAGCAGTTCTTC.

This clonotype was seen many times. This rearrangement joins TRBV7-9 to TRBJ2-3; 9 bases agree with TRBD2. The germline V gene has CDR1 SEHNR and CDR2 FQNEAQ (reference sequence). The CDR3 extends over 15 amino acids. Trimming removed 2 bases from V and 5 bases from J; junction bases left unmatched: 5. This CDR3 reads CASSLPSAGGDTQYF. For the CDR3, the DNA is TGTGCCAGCAGCTTACCTTCAGCGGGAGGAGATACGCAGTATTTT.